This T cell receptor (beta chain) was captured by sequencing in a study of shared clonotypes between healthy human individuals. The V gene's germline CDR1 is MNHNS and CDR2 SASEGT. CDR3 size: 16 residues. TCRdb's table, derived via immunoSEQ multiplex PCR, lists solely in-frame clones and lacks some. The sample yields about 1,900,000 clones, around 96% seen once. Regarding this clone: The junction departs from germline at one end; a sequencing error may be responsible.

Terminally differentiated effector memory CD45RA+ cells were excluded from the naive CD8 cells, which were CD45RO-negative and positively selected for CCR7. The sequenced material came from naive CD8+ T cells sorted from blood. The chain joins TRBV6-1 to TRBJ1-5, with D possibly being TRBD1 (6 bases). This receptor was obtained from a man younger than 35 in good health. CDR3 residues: CASREGTPYSNQPQHF. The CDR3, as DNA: TGTGCCAGCAGAGAAGGGACACCATATAGCAATCAGCCCCAGCATTTT.